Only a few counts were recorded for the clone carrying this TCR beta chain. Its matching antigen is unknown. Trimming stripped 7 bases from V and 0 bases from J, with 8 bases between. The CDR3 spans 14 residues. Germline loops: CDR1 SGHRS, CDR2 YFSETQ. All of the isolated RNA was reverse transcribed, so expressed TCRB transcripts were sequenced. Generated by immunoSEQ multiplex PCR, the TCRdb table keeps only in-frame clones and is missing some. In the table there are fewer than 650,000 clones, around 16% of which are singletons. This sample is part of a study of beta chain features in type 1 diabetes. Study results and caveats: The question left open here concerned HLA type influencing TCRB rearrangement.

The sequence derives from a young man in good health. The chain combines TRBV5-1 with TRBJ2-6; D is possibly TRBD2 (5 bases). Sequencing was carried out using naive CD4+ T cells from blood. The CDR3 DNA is TGCGCCAGCGGCGGACTCTCTGGGGCCAACGTCCTGACTTTC. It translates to CASGGLSGANVLTF.